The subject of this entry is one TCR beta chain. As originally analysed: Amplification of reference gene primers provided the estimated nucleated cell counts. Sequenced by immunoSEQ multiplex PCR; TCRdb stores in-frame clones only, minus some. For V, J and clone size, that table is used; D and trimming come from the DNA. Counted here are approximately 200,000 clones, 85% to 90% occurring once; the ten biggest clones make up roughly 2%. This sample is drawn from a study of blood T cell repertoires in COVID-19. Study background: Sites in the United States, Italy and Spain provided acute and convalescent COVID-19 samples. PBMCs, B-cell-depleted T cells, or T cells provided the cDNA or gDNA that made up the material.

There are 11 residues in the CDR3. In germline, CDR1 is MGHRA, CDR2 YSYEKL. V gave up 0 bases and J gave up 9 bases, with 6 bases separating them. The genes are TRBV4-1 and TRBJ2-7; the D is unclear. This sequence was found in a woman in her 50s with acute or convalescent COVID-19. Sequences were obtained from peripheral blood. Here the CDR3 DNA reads TGCGCCAGCAGCCAAGATGCGTTGCAGTACTTC. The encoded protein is CASSQDALQYF.